This T cell receptor (beta chain) was documented in a study of T cell responses to AZD1222 COVID-19 vaccine. The germline V and J ends were trimmed by 5 bases and 0 bases, with 13 bases remaining between them. Germline-derived CDR1 and CDR2 are SEHNR and FQNEAQ (reference sequence). The CDR3 consists of 15 residues. The repertoire was sequenced with immunoSEQ multiplex PCR; TCRdb's copy has only in-frame clones and lacks some. The sample includes around 170,000 clones, about nine tenths of them seen just once. Here the sequenced sample was peripheral blood, taken on day 0 of AZD1222 vaccination. The TCR comes from an adult in good health. The chain recombines TRBV7-9 with TRBJ2-5; D assignment may be TRBD1 or TRBD2 (5 bases each). CDR3 DNA sequence: TGTGCCAGCAGCCCTAGTGGGACGGACCAAGAGACCCAGTACTTC. Translation: CASSPSGTDQETQYF. The whole variable domain, filled in from reference TRBV7-9 and TRBJ2-5, reads DTGVSQNPRHKITKRGQNVTFRCDPISEHNRLYWYRQTLGQGPEFLTYFQNEAQLEKSRLLSDRFSAERPKGSFSTLEIQRTEQGDSAMYLCASSPSGTDQETQYFGPGTRLLVL.